This entry is about one TCR beta chain. Its antigen is still unknown. This entry is derived from a study of shared clonotypes between healthy human individuals. Study details: CD4 naive cells filled three plates per donor, CD4 memory three, CD8 naive two and CD8 memory one.

Germline assignment: CDR1 DFQATT and CDR2 SNEGSKA (reference sequence). V gave up 7 bases and J gave up 0 bases, with 4 bases separating them. This CDR3 has 11 amino acids. CD4+ cells underwent separation, giving CD45RA+ naive and CD45RA-negative memory subsets. DNA at 150 to 200 ng, around 30,000 T cell genomes, went into sorted-subset replicate PCRs. Here immunoSEQ multiplex PCR was the method, and the copy in TCRdb shows in-frame clones only, minus some. The sample lists 1.4 million or so clones; 98% were seen once. General study findings and limits: Non-shared clonotypes were found to have lower generation probabilities than the clonotypes that were shared by all four of the sorted-subset donors.

The chain carries TRBV20-1 and TRBJ1-5; no clear D. The origin of this receptor is a man under 40 in good health. The material sequenced was naive CD4+ T cells sorted from blood. This sample's subset: CD45RA+ positively selected. CDR3 sequence: CSVDSNQPQHF. The CDR3 region has the DNA TGCAGTGTCGATAGCAATCAGCCCCAGCATTTT.